These 23 T cell receptor beta chains came from one sample sequenced in a study of glioma-infiltrating T cells. TCR alpha and beta CDR3 regions were amplified from RNA using iRepertoire nested multiplex PCR. From the multiplex PCR reads, TCRdb called clonotypes with MiXCR, one entry per CDR3 protein. The sample has a few hundred thousand distinct CDR3 sequences; 41% are singletons. Sequences were obtained from glioma tissue, nonneoplastic brain tissue, or PBMCs (not recorded which). The receptors derive from a human donor with low-grade glioma or glioblastoma, undergoing nonglioma brain surgery, or in good health (not recorded which).

Details on this clonotype: This likely comes from a read error, as the CDR3 has no conserved phenylalanine or tryptophan at its end. The chain recombines TRBV20-1 with TRBJ1-2, with 10 bases identical to TRBD1. J was trimmed by 6 bases and V by 0 bases; bases with no gene match: 4. This CDR3 contains 14 residues. Germline V gives CDR1 DFQATT, CDR2 SNEGSKA (reference sequence). CDR3 protein: CSARDQGQGDGYTC. In nucleotides, the CDR3 is TGCAGTGCTAGAGATCAAGGACAGGGGGATGGCTACACCTGC.

This clonotype occurred once. A much more abundant neighbour one base away suggests this may be a read error. The gene calls are TRBV20-1 and TRBJ2-3, with a tentative D call TRBD2 (6 bases). CDR1 is DFQATT and CDR2 is SNEGSKA in the germline V gene (reference sequence). The CDR3 spans 13 residues. This CDR3 is CSGLSASTDTQYF. The CDR3 DNA is TGCAGCGGACTAAGTGCTAGCACAGATACGCAGTATTTT.

This clonotype was seen more than once but under ten times. The CDR3 bases are TGTGCCAGCAGCCAAGAGAGGAGAGGCAATGAGCAGTTCTTC. Translated, it gives CASSQERRGNEQFF. The J gene is TRBJ2-1, the V gene TRBV4-2; D not resolved. CDR3 length: 14 amino acids. V was shortened by 0 bases and J by 6 bases, with 9 bases between the two germline ends. Germline V gives CDR1 LGHNA, CDR2 YNFKEQ.

This clonotype was seen repeatedly, ten times or more. The rearrangement links TRBV6-2 or TRBV6-3 to TRBJ1-1; D unresolved. With 2 bases removed from V and 0 bases from J, the gap between germline ends came to 10 bases. The CDR3 runs 15 residues. CDR1 and CDR2 from the germline V gene are MNHEY and SVGEGT. CDR3 residues: CASSYVPWLNTEAFF. In nucleotides, the CDR3 is TGTGCCAGCAGTTACGTCCCCTGGTTGAACACTGAAGCTTTCTTT.

This clonotype was seen many times. The gene calls are TRBV20-1 and TRBJ2-3; D ambiguous. Trimming took off 3 bases at V and 4 bases at J, with 2 bases between the two ends. Germline-derived CDR1 and CDR2 are DFQATT and SNEGSKA (reference sequence). The CDR3 contains 10 residues. DNA for the CDR3: TGCAGTGCTAGCGCAGATACGCAGTATTTT. Residues: CSASADTQYF.

Ten or more counts support this clonotype. This chain links TRBV20-1 with TRBJ2-1; D not certain. The CDR3 extends over 14 amino acids. CDR1 is DFQATT, CDR2 SNEGSKA, per germline (reference sequence). V lost 0 bases and J 1 base, leaving 7 bases between the germline ends. CDR3 DNA: TGCAGTGCTAGAGATCACGCTTCCTACAATGAGCAGTTCTTC. It translates to CSARDHASYNEQFF.

This clonotype was recorded a few times. The V call is TRBV7-9, the J call TRBJ2-3; D not resolved. V lost 4 bases to trimming and J lost 1 base, with 18 bases between them. Germline-derived CDR1 and CDR2 are SEHNR and FQNEAQ (reference sequence). The CDR3 length is 17 residues. The CDR3 nucleotides are TGTGCCAGCAGCTGGACGGTGGACCATCGGGGCACAGATACGCAGTATTTT. As protein: CASSWTVDHRGTDTQYF.

At least ten counts were recorded for this clonotype. The chain combines TRBV20-1 with TRBJ1-1, with unresolved D. Trimming took off 1 base at V and 6 bases at J, with 12 bases between the two ends. The CDR3 consists of 13 residues. CDR1 DFQATT and CDR2 SNEGSKA come from the germline V gene (reference sequence). This CDR3 reads CSARGRSWAEAFF. The CDR3 DNA sequence: TGCAGTGCTAGAGGCAGATCTTGGGCTGAAGCTTTCTTT.

This clonotype was seen ten or more times. V is TRBV27 and J is TRBJ2-7; D perhaps matches TRBD1 (6 bases). V lost 6 bases, J lost 0 bases, and 15 bases lay in between. Germline V gene lookup returns CDR1 MNHEY and CDR2 SMNVEV (reference sequence). The CDR3 is made up of 15 amino acids. CDR3 sequence: CASSSTGQISYEQYF. The DNA for the CDR3 is TGTGCCAGCAGCTCCACTGGACAGATCTCCTACGAGCAGTACTTC.

This sequence joins TRBV6-2 or TRBV6-3 and TRBJ2-7; 9 positions agree with TRBD1. Germline V gene data show CDR1 as MNHEY and CDR2 as SVGEGT. V shed 10 bases and J 0 bases; nucleotides not matched to a gene: 16. The CDR3 runs 17 residues. The CDR3 DNA follows: TGTGCCATCAGATCGGACAGGGGCGACCAACCCTCCTACGAGCAGTACTTC. Its translation is CAIRSDRGDQPSYEQYF.

For this clonotype: This could be a read error, since a much larger clone is one nucleotide away. The V and J genes are TRBV27 and TRBJ1-6; D remains unclear. The CDR3 runs to 14 residues. Deletions cut 6 bases from V and 8 bases from J, with 14 bases between. Germline loops: CDR1 MNHEY, CDR2 SMNVEV (reference sequence). Written as DNA, the CDR3 is TGTGCCAGCAGAAACTTTAGCGGGCATTCACCCCTCCACTTT. Its protein is CASRNFSGHSPLHF.

This chain joins TRBV15 and TRBJ2-7, with D perhaps matching TRBD2 (5 bases). Trimming cost V 0 bases and J 7 bases, with 7 bases left between them. This CDR3 spans 12 amino acids. Germline values: CDR1 LNHNV, CDR2 YYDKDF (reference sequence). CDR3 residues: CATSRDRREQYF. The DNA of the CDR3 is TGTGCCACCAGCAGAGATCGGAGGGAGCAGTACTTC.

V usage is TRBV19 and J usage is TRBJ1-5; D call uncertain. Germline assignment: CDR1 LNHDA and CDR2 SQIVND (reference sequence). This CDR3 spans 12 amino acids. V lost 5 bases and J 5 bases, leaving 7 bases between the germline ends. CDR3 DNA: TGTGCCAGTAGTCGGGTTGATCAGCCCCAGCATTTT. Its translation is CASSRVDQPQHF.

A remark on this clonotype: A much larger clone sits a single nucleotide away, making a read error possible. The chain recombines TRBV20-1 with TRBJ1-1; D is unresolved. The CDR3 is 12 residues long. Per the germline V gene, CDR1 is DFQATT and CDR2 is SNEGSKA (reference sequence). The CDR3 DNA is TGCAGTGCTAGGTCCCCCGACACTGGAGCTTTCTTT. Its translation: CSARSPDTGAFF.

The rearrangement links TRBV5-1 to TRBJ1-1; tentative D call: TRBD1 (5 bases). Germline CDR1 and CDR2: SGHRS and YFSETQ. V dropped 2 bases and J dropped 6 bases, with 14 bases sitting between them. CDR3 length equals 14 residues. CDR3 in DNA: TGCGCCAGCAGCTTTACCCAGGGTGGGCCTGAAGCTTTCTTT. Encoded protein: CASSFTQGGPEAFF.

This clonotype showed up just a few times. Written as DNA, the CDR3 is TGTGCCATCAGTGACTGGACTAGCGGGAGGGCCTCCTACAATGAGCAGTTCTTC. It yields the protein CAISDWTSGRASYNEQFF. V usage is TRBV10-3 and J usage is TRBJ2-1, with 15 positions matching TRBD2. In germline, CDR1 is ENHRY, CDR2 SYGVKD. V trimming: 3 bases; J trimming: 0 bases; junction bases outside the gene matches: 3. The CDR3 length is 18 residues.

The chain joins TRBV7-9 to TRBJ2-7; D is uncertain. Germline V gene data show CDR1 as SEHNR and CDR2 as FQNEAQ (reference sequence). The CDR3 runs to 14 residues. Between the trimmed V and J ends, which lost 8 bases and 0 bases, there was a span of 14 bases. This CDR3 is CASSGRLSSYEQYF. The CDR3 nucleotides read TGTGCCAGCTCCGGAAGGTTAAGCTCCTACGAGCAGTACTTC.

This chain joins TRBV18 and TRBJ1-4; 7 bases match TRBD1. CDR1 and CDR2 (germline): KGHSH, LQKENI. With 6 bases clipped from V and 5 bases from J, the junction kept 3 bases outside the gene matches. This CDR3 region has 13 residues. The CDR3 is CASSRDSNEKLFF. In DNA form, the CDR3 reads TGTGCCAGCTCCCGGGACAGCAATGAAAAACTGTTTTTT.

Points on this clonotype: A junction boundary mismatches the germline segment, possibly from a read error. The V and J genes are TRBV10-3 and TRBJ1-1; D is ambiguous. The length of the CDR3 is 14 residues. The V gene's germline CDR1 is ENHRY and CDR2 SYGVKD. CDR3 sequence reads: CAASGPGLKTEASF. The CDR3 nucleotides are TGTGCCGCCTCGGGCCCGGGTTTGAAGACTGAAGCTTCCTTT.

This clonotype was counted at least ten times. The rearrangement links TRBV20-1 to TRBJ2-1; tentatively, D is TRBD1 (6 bases). The germline gives CDR1 DFQATT, CDR2 SNEGSKA (reference sequence). CDR3 size: 14 residues. V dropped 6 bases and J dropped 4 bases, with 16 bases sitting between them. CDR3 nucleotides: TGCAGTGCATTAACAGGGTTCGGATACAATGAGCAGTTCTTC. Residues: CSALTGFGYNEQFF.

This clonotype has a handful of counts. A junction boundary mismatches the germline segment, possibly from a read error. The chain recombines TRBV7-2 with TRBJ2-7; D possibly corresponds to TRBD2 (6 bases). CDR1 SGHTA and CDR2 FQGNSA come from the germline V gene. CDR3 length equals 16 residues. The CDR3 spells CASSLEGAGWGYEQYF. The CDR3 DNA follows: TGTGCTAGCAGCTTAGAGGGTGCGGGATGGGGGTACGAGCAGTACTTC.

This clonotype was counted ten times or more. The chain joins TRBV20-1 to TRBJ1-5; 8 bases agree with TRBD1. Germline CDR1 DFQATT, CDR2 SNEGSKA (reference sequence). V lost 3 bases and J lost 6; bases outside the gene matches: 4. The CDR3 covers 13 residues. The chain's CDR3 is CSASSGTGQPQHF. CDR3 in DNA: TGCAGTGCTAGCTCCGGGACAGGTCAGCCCCAGCATTTT.

This clonotype occurred a few times. This chain links TRBV6-1 with TRBJ2-7; D possibly matches TRBD1 or TRBD2 (6 bases each). V was pared by 5 bases and J by 1 base, with 15 bases between. The CDR3 covers 15 residues. CDR1 is MNHNS and CDR2 is SASEGT in the germline V gene. The CDR3 nucleotides are TGTGCCAGCAGTCCCCGCAGGGGACTTTCCTACGAGCAGTACTTC. Amino acid sequence: CASSPRRGLSYEQYF.